These 6 T cell receptor beta chains share one sample of origin, sequenced in a study of cytomegalovirus exposure and HLA in healthy donors. PCR primers comprised 60 Vbeta and 13 Jbeta primers. Repertoires were generated with immunoSEQ multiplex PCR, while TCRdb's copy carries only in-frame clones and drops some. Altogether around 200,000 clones are present, around 78% being singletons, with the ten largest covering more than 2%. The sample was PBMCs. These receptor sequences come from a woman in her twenties or thirties in good health and CMV-seropositive.

The V call is TRBV2, the J call TRBJ1-1; D may be TRBD1 (6 bases). Germline assignment: CDR1 SNHLY and CDR2 FYNNEI. The V and J ends lost 6 bases and 4 bases respectively, with 12 bases between them. The CDR3 extends over 13 amino acids. In nucleotides, the CDR3 is TGTGCCAGCAGGGCGGACAGTTCCACTGAAGCTTTCTTT. Translation: CASRADSSTEAFF. Looking up the rest from reference TRBV2 and TRBJ1-1 gives the full variable domain: EPEVTQTPSHQVTQMGQEVILRCVPISNHLYFYWYRQILGQKVEFLVSFYNNEISEKSEIFDDQFSVERPDGSNFTLKIRSTKLEDSAMYFCASRADSSTEAFFGQGTRLTVV.

The V call is TRBV7-8, the J call TRBJ1-1; no definite D call. CDR1 and CDR2 from the germline V gene are SGHVS and FQNEAQ. CDR3 length: 15 residues. V lost 5 bases and J 0 bases, leaving 13 bases between the germline ends. Written as DNA, the CDR3 is TGTGCCAGCAGCGAACGTGGGCTGATGAACACTGAAGCTTTCTTT. Protein product: CASSERGLMNTEAFF.

This chain connects TRBV9 to TRBJ2-1; 7 bases align to TRBD2. This CDR3 contains 17 residues. V lost 3 bases to trimming and J lost 4 bases; unmatched junction nucleotides: 13. CDR1 is SGDLS, CDR2 YYNGEE, per germline. The CDR3 nucleotides read TGTGCCAGCAGCGGGACCGGTGGACTAGAACTTTACAATGAGCAGTTCTTC. This codes for CASSGTGGLELYNEQFF.

This clone was counted once. The germline gene is not matched at one end of the junction; a read error may be the cause. This chain links TRBV27 with TRBJ2-5, with D possibly matching TRBD2 (5 bases). Looked up from germline, CDR1 is MNHEY and CDR2 is SMNVEV (reference sequence). The CDR3 has 18 residues. The CDR3 DNA sequence: TGTGCCAGCCGTTTAATGGCCCGGACTTCCTGGGTCCCAGAGACCCAGTACTTC. Its translation is CASRLMARTSWVPETQYF.

The CDR3 reads CASSLGRGNEQYF. The CDR3 region has the DNA TGTGCCAGCAGTCTAGGGCGGGGGAACGAGCAGTACTTC. The chain uses TRBV9 and TRBJ2-7, with TRBD2 matching 7 bases. J lost 5 bases, V lost 5 bases, and 7 bases had no gene match. Germline loops: CDR1 SGDLS, CDR2 YYNGEE. The length of the CDR3 is 13 residues. The full variable domain, with the rest looked up from reference TRBV9 and TRBJ2-7, is DSGVTQTPKHLITATGQRVTLRCSPRSGDLSVYWYQQSLDQGLQFLIQYYNGEERAKGNILERFSAQQFPDLHSELNLSSLELGDSALYFCASSLGRGNEQYFGPGTRLTVT.

The genes are TRBV5-1 and TRBJ2-7; D is perhaps TRBD2 (5 bases). Germline V gives CDR1 SGHRS, CDR2 YFSETQ. The CDR3 is 16 residues long. V was trimmed by 4 bases and J by 3 bases, leaving 20 bases between them. In DNA, the CDR3 is TGCGCCAGCAGCCCCGCGCATGCCGGGATGGGCTACGAGCAGTACTTC. Its protein is CASSPAHAGMGYEQYF.